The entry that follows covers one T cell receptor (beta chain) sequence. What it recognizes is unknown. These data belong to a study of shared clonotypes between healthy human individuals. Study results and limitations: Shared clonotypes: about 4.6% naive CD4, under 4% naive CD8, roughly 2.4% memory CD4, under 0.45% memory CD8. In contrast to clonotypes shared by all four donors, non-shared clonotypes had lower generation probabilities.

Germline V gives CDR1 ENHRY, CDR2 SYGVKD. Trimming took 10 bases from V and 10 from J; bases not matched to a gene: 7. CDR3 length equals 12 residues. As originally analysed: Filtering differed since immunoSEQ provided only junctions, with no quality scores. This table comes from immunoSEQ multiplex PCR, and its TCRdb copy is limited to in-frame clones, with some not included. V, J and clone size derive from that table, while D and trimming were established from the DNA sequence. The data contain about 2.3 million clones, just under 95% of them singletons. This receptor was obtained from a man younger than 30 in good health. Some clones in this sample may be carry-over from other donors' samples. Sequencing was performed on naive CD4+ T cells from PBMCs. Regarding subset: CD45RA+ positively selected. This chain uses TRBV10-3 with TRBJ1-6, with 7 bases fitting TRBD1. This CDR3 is CATGTDDSPLHF. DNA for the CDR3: TGTGCCACCGGGACAGATGACTCACCCCTCCACTTT.